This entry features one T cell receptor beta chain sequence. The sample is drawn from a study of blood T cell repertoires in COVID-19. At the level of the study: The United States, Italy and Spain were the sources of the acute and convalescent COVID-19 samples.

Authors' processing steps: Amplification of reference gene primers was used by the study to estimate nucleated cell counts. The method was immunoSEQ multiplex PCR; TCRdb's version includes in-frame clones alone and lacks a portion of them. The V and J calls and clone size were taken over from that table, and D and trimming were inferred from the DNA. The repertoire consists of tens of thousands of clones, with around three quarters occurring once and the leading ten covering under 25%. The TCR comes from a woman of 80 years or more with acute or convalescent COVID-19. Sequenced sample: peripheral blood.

Written as DNA, the CDR3 is TGTGCCAGCAGCCAATGGGGACAGGGGGCCTCCGGGGAGCTGTTTTTT. This codes for CASSQWGQGASGELFF. The V call is TRBV3-1 (or the pseudogene TRBV3-2), the J call TRBJ2-2; 12 bases fit TRBD1. The CDR3 totals 16 residues. J gave up 6 bases and V 2 bases, and 4 bases lay outside the gene matches. Germline V CDR1 and CDR2: LGHDT, YNNKEL (reference sequence).